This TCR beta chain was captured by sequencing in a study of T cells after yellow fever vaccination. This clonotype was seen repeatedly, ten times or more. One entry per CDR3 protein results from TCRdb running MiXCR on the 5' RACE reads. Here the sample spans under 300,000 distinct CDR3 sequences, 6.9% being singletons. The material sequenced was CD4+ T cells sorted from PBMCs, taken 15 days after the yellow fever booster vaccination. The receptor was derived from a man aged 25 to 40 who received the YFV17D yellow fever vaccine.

The CDR3 spells CASKIAEYNEQFF. DNA for the CDR3: TGTGCCAGCAAGATAGCTGAATACAATGAGCAGTTCTTC. The genes are TRBV6-2 or TRBV6-3 and TRBJ2-1; D remains unclear. Deletions cut 7 bases from V and 4 bases from J, with 11 bases between. CDR1 and CDR2 (germline): MNHEY, SVGEGT. The length of the CDR3 is 13 residues.